The clone carrying this TCR beta chain is medium-sized (0.01 to 0.1%) in the sample. Its target is unknown. In the authors' methods: CDR3 was compared across clinicopathological groups, and the resulting differences were used to build a distant-metastasis classifier for papillary thyroid cancer. With MiXCR, TCRdb called clones anew from the PCR reads. TCRdb, not the original authors, processed these V and J calls. In the table there are roughly 8,400 clones, about 30% of which are singletons. The data stem from a study of metastatic and nonmetastatic thyroid tumors. Across the whole study: From malignant and benign thyroid patients, repertoires in blood and in tumor or nodule tissue were compared.

This CDR3 has 18 amino acids. Unmatched junction bases numbered 9, after V lost 3 bases and J lost 2 bases. CDR1 is SGDLS, CDR2 YYNGEE, per germline. All patients reached thyroid surgery having received no treatment beforehand. Whole-study results and caveats: Reports indicated that malignant thyroid tumors showed significantly higher TCR beta diversity than benign nodules did, in blood and tumor.

Source material: tumor tissue. The V gene is TRBV9, the J gene TRBJ2-7; 15 bases map to TRBD2. The origin of this receptor is a female donor with papillary thyroid cancer or a benign thyroid nodule (not recorded which). Some clones in this sample may be carry-over from other donors' samples. CDR3 sequence: CASSAGLAGGPGAYEQYF. DNA of the CDR3: TGTGCCAGCAGCGCCGGACTAGCGGGAGGGCCAGGAGCCTACGAGCAGTACTTC.